The entry below describes one T cell receptor (beta chain). Assay used: immunoSEQ multiplex PCR; TCRdb lists only in-frame clones, some missing. The sample holds tens of thousands of clones; 76% are singletons and the top ten take over 5%. These data belong to a study of blood T cell repertoires in COVID-19. The V gene's germline CDR1 is LGHNA and CDR2 YSLEER. The CDR3 has 15 residues. The junction had 7 bases not matched to a gene; V was cut back by 4 bases and J by 5 bases. Sequenced input: peripheral blood. This chain links TRBV4-3 with TRBJ2-1, with TRBD2 matching over 8 bases. The clonotype was recovered from a woman in her 50s with active or convalescent COVID-19. CDR3 bases: TGCGCCAGCAGCCGCCGAGCGGGGGCGAACAATGAGCAGTTCTTC. This gives the protein CASSRRAGANNEQFF.